What follows are 28 T cell receptor beta chains derived from one specimen sequenced in a study of blood T cell repertoires in COVID-19. Only in-frame clones appear in the TCRdb table, and some are missing; sequencing was by immunoSEQ multiplex PCR. The repertoire holds 45,000 to 65,000 clones, with around four fifths as singletons. The sample taken for sequencing was peripheral blood. The receptors come from a man between 65 and 85 years old with active COVID-19.

The chain has TRBV2 and TRBJ1-1, with 8 bases that match TRBD1. The germline V gene encodes CDR1 SNHLY and CDR2 FYNNEI. Losses at the gene ends were 5 bases for V and 4 bases for J; bases not matched to a gene: 6. The CDR3 has 14 residues. The CDR3: CASSPDRGGTEAFF. The CDR3 DNA follows: TGTGCCAGCAGTCCCGACAGGGGCGGCACTGAAGCTTTCTTT.

Written as DNA, the CDR3 is TGTGCCAGCAGCTCGGACAATGAGCAGTTCTTC. Protein product: CASSSDNEQFF. This chain links TRBV7-3 with TRBJ2-1; D is ambiguous. The CDR3 sequence is 11 residues long. Looked up from germline, CDR1 is SGHTA and CDR2 is FQGTGA. V gave up 4 bases and J gave up 5 bases, with 3 bases separating them.

The V gene is TRBV4-1, the J gene TRBJ1-6; TRBD1 is a possible D gene (6 bases). Between the trimmed V and J ends, which lost 0 bases and 9 bases, there was a span of 12 bases. This CDR3 has 15 residues. The germline CDR1 and CDR2 sequences are MGHRA and YSYEKL. The CDR3 coding sequence is TGCGCCAGCAGCCAAGATCAGGGGAACAGTTCACCCCTCCACTTT. Translated: CASSQDQGNSSPLHF.

The gene calls are TRBV6-2 or TRBV6-3 and TRBJ2-5; TRBD1 agrees at 8 bases. J lost 3 bases, V lost 6 bases, and 9 bases had no gene match. The CDR3 is 15 amino acids. CDR1 is MNHEY and CDR2 is SVGEGT in the germline V gene. The CDR3 sequence: CASSRRGRVEETQYF. Here the CDR3 DNA reads TGTGCCAGCAGCCGCAGGGGGCGGGTGGAAGAGACCCAGTACTTC.

V gene TRBV6-5 combines with J gene TRBJ1-1; TRBD1 is a possible D gene (6 bases). CDR1 and CDR2 (germline): MNHEY, SVGAGI. The CDR3 runs to 15 residues. The germline V and J ends were trimmed by 5 bases and 1 base, with 14 bases remaining between them. The CDR3 protein is CASSNPGHRNTEAFF. The CDR3 DNA is TGTGCCAGCAGTAATCCGGGACACCGGAACACTGAAGCTTTCTTT.

The rearrangement links TRBV11-2 to TRBJ2-2, with 7 positions matching TRBD1. The trim removed 6 bases at V and 7 bases at J, leaving 11 bases unmatched. Germline lookup yields CDR1 SGHAT and CDR2 FQNNGV. This CDR3 has 15 amino acids. The CDR3 nucleotides read TGTGCCAGCAGTCGCGTAGGGGGCTCGGGCGGGGAGCTGTTTTTT. This sequence encodes CASSRVGGSGGELFF.

J is TRBJ2-1 and V is TRBV20-1; D may be TRBD2 (5 bases). In germline, CDR1 is DFQATT, CDR2 SNEGSKA (reference sequence). This CDR3 spans 11 amino acids. Trimming removed 5 bases at V and 10 bases at J, with 12 bases between. CDR3 in amino acids: CSAHLAPEQFF. The CDR3 coding sequence is TGCAGTGCTCATCTAGCACCCGAGCAGTTCTTC.

The chain couples TRBV28 to TRBJ1-6; the D gene is possibly TRBD1 (5 bases). CDR1 is MDHEN, CDR2 SYDVKM, per germline. The ends were cut back, 3 bases at V and 9 bases at J, with 15 bases in the middle. CDR3 size: 15 residues. In nucleotides, the CDR3 is TGTGCCAGCAGTTTTCGTGTGGGGGGTAGTTCACCCCTCCACTTT. Translated, it gives CASSFRVGGSSPLHF.

The V gene is TRBV27, the J gene TRBJ2-3; D might be TRBD2 (7 bases). Deletions cut 5 bases from V and 3 bases from J, with 18 bases between. Per germline, CDR1 MNHEY and CDR2 SMNVEV (reference sequence). There are 16 residues in the CDR3. CDR3 in DNA: TGTGCCAGCAGTCCCCAACGGGGGGCCAGGACAGATACGCAGTATTTT. Protein product: CASSPQRGARTDTQYF.

This sequence joins TRBV4-3 and TRBJ2-3; 11 positions agree with TRBD2. The V gene's germline CDR1 is LGHNA and CDR2 YSLEER. Trimming at V came to 0 bases and at J to 1 base, leaving 0 bases not matched to a gene. The CDR3 spans 16 residues. The CDR3 reads CASSQELAGGTDTQYF. CDR3 in DNA: TGCGCCAGCAGCCAAGAACTAGCGGGGGGCACAGATACGCAGTATTTT.

The chain employs TRBV3-1 (or the pseudogene TRBV3-2) and TRBJ2-5; 8 positions agree with TRBD1. Per germline, CDR1 LGHDT and CDR2 YNNKEL (reference sequence). V was clipped by 3 bases and J by 5 bases; unmatched bases: 11. The CDR3 covers 16 residues. CDR3 residues: CASSHPPGTGTETQYF. DNA for the CDR3: TGTGCCAGCAGCCACCCCCCCGGGACAGGTACCGAGACCCAGTACTTC.

A few counts support this clone. The rearrangement links TRBV4-3 to TRBJ1-1, with a tentative D call TRBD1 (5 bases). CDR1 and CDR2 (germline): LGHNA, YSLEER. V was trimmed by 1 base and J by 5 bases, leaving 14 bases between them. There are 15 residues in the CDR3. CDR3 protein: CASSQAGRGKTEAFF. The CDR3 DNA is TGCGCCAGCAGCCAAGCCGGGAGGGGTAAGACTGAAGCTTTCTTT.

The chain recombines TRBV12-3 or TRBV12-4 with TRBJ1-1; D is unresolved. V was clipped by 7 bases and J by 0 bases, with 9 bases between them. The CDR3 is 13 amino acids. CDR3 bases: TGTGCCAGCAACCAGGACTTGAACACTGAAGCTTTCTTT. This translates into CASNQDLNTEAFF.

The V and J genes are TRBV19 and TRBJ2-5, with a possible D match to TRBD1 (6 bases). The germline V gene encodes CDR1 LNHDA and CDR2 SQIVND (reference sequence). Trimming took off 4 bases at V and 1 base at J, with 13 bases between the two ends. The CDR3 length is 15 residues. The CDR3 bases are TGTGCCAGTAGTAGGGACACAGGGATCCAAGAGACCCAGTACTTC. Encoded protein: CASSRDTGIQETQYF.

V usage is TRBV19 and J usage is TRBJ2-3; 8 bases align to TRBD1. The CDR3 spans 14 residues. The germline V gene has CDR1 LNHDA and CDR2 SQIVND (reference sequence). Trimming cost V 8 bases and J 2 bases; bases outside gene matches: 6. CDR3 region: CASGTGPFTDTQYF. Here the CDR3 DNA reads TGTGCCAGTGGGACAGGCCCATTCACAGATACGCAGTATTTT.

This rearrangement joins TRBV14 to TRBJ2-7, with D possibly matching TRBD1 (5 bases). V gave up 1 base and J gave up 0 bases, with 13 bases separating them. This CDR3 spans 16 amino acids. CDR1 is SGHDN, CDR2 FVKESK, per germline. The CDR3: CASSQAETGYSYEQYF. The CDR3 coding sequence is TGTGCCAGCAGCCAAGCCGAAACAGGATACTCCTACGAGCAGTACTTC.

This rearrangement joins TRBV7-9 to TRBJ2-7; 11 bases match TRBD1. The V and J ends lost 6 bases and 3 bases, in that order; junction bases with no gene match: 7. The germline V gene has CDR1 SEHNR and CDR2 FQNEAQ (reference sequence). This CDR3 contains 15 residues. The CDR3 nucleotides are TGTGCCAGCAGTCAAGGACAGGGGGCGGACTACGAGCAGTACTTC. Its protein product is CASSQGQGADYEQYF.

This clone was detected only a few times. The V call is TRBV9, the J call TRBJ2-7, with D perhaps TRBD1 (5 bases). Between the trimmed V and J ends, which lost 0 bases and 5 bases, there was a span of 12 bases. CDR1 is SGDLS, CDR2 YYNGEE, per germline. The CDR3 is 14 residues long. In DNA, the CDR3 is TGTGCCAGCAGCGTAGGGGGAAGGGGCAACGAGCAGTACTTC. Amino acids: CASSVGGRGNEQYF.

V usage is TRBV5-1 and J usage is TRBJ1-4; 9 bases agree with TRBD1. Germline V CDR1 and CDR2: SGHRS, YFSETQ. V lost 3 bases and J lost 5; bases outside the gene matches: 5. This CDR3 contains 15 residues. The CDR3 bases are TGCGCCAGCAGCTCCCCCGGGACAGGGAATGAAAAACTGTTTTTT. Translation: CASSSPGTGNEKLFF.

The chain links TRBV18 to TRBJ1-3, with TRBD1 matching 7 bases. CDR1 and CDR2 from the germline V gene are KGHSH and LQKENI. The CDR3 is 12 residues long. Trimming removed 3 bases from V and 8 bases from J; junction bases left unmatched: 1. The DNA of the CDR3 is TGTGCCAGCTCACCCAGGGGGGACACCATATATTTT. It translates to CASSPRGDTIYF.

The J gene is TRBJ1-2, the V gene TRBV5-1; D unclear. The germline V gene encodes CDR1 SGHRS and CDR2 YFSETQ. CDR3 length: 13 amino acids. V lost 4 bases, J lost 4 bases, and 11 bases lay in between. In DNA, the CDR3 is TGCGCCAGCAGCACCTCACAGTCCTATGGCTACACCTTC. Encoded protein: CASSTSQSYGYTF.

The J gene is TRBJ2-1, the V gene TRBV27, with D unclear. The V end was cut by 2 bases, the J end by 8 bases, with 13 bases between. Germline loops: CDR1 MNHEY, CDR2 SMNVEV (reference sequence). This CDR3 comprises 14 residues. The CDR3 sequence is CASSLNFWADEQFF. CDR3 in DNA: TGTGCCAGCAGTTTAAACTTTTGGGCCGATGAGCAGTTCTTC.

The rearrangement uses TRBV10-3 and TRBJ2-7; 9 bases map to TRBD1. After removal of 8 bases from V and 5 bases from J, the junction contained 4 bases not matched to a gene. Germline CDR1 ENHRY, CDR2 SYGVKD. There are 12 residues in the CDR3. CDR3 DNA: TGTGCCATCTCCTGGACAGGGGACGAGCAGTACTTC. Translated, it gives CAISWTGDEQYF.

The chain recombines TRBV7-6 with TRBJ2-1; TRBD1 is a possible D gene (5 bases). The CDR3 extends over 16 amino acids. The ends were cut back, 5 bases at V and 0 bases at J, with 14 bases in the middle. Looked up from germline, CDR1 is SGHVS and CDR2 is FNYEAQ. CDR3 nucleotide sequence: TGTGCCAGCAGCCAAACGACAGAGAGCTCCTACAATGAGCAGTTCTTC. Translated: CASSQTTESSYNEQFF.

The rearrangement links TRBV3-1 (or the pseudogene TRBV3-2) to TRBJ2-4, with 7 bases identical to TRBD1. Losses at the gene ends were 4 bases for V and 8 bases for J; bases not matched to a gene: 5. Germline lookup yields CDR1 LGHDT and CDR2 YNNKEL (reference sequence). The CDR3 is made up of 13 amino acids. CDR3 amino acids: CASSRKGADIQYF. CDR3 nucleotide sequence: TGTGCCAGCAGCCGGAAGGGGGCTGACATTCAGTACTTC.

This clone was seen a few times. This sequence joins TRBV9 and TRBJ1-6; possible D gene TRBD1, 6 bases. In germline, CDR1 is SGDLS, CDR2 YYNGEE. The CDR3 length is 14 residues. The V end lost 4 bases, the J end lost 6 bases, and 11 bases lay between the germline ends. The CDR3 here is CASSIGQFNSPLHF. CDR3 nucleotides: TGTGCCAGCAGCATAGGACAGTTTAATTCACCCCTCCACTTT.

A single count supports this clone. The chain carries TRBV24-1 and TRBJ2-6, with 7 bases aligning to TRBD1. With V trimmed by 10 bases and J by 2 bases, 16 bases remained unmatched. Germline V gene sequence: CDR1 KGHDR, CDR2 SFDVKD. The CDR3 length is 18 residues. The CDR3 loop reads CATSHNRQTGPGANVLTF. The CDR3 nucleotides are TGTGCCACTTCCCATAATAGGCAGACAGGGCCTGGGGCCAACGTCCTGACTTTC.

The gene calls are TRBV7-2 and TRBJ1-6; 10 bases map to TRBD1. The CDR3 loop spans 15 amino acids. From germline, CDR1 is SGHTA and CDR2 FQGNSA. J gave up 7 bases and V 5 bases, and 5 bases lay outside the gene matches. In DNA, the CDR3 is TGTGCCAGCAGCCCCCGGACAGGGGGGAATTCACCCCTCCACTTT. It encodes CASSPRTGGNSPLHF.